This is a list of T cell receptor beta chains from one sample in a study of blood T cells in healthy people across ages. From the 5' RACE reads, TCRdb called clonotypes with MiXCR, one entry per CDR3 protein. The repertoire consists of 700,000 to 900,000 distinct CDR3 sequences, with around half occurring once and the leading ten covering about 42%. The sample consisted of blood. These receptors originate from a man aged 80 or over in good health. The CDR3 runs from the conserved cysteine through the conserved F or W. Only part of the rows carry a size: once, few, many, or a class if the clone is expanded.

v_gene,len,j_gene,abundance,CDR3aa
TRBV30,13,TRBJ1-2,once,CAWRTGSNYGYTF
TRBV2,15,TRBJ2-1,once,CASSWSRSSYNEQFF
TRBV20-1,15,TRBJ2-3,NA,CSARKVAGLADTQYF
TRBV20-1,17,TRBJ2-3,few,CSASRALGTEGDRYAYF
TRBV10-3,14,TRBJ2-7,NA,CAISETSGDCEQYF
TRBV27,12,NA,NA,CATQTARGEQYF
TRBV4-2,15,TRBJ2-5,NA,CASSQGELAGETQYF
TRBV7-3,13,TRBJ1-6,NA,CASSPGQGTPLHF
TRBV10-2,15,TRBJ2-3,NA,CASSEGLRVGGYAYF
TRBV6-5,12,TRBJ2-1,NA,CASSYFFGEQFF
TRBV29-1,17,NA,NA,CSVEDLPPYSSYNEQYF
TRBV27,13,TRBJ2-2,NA,CASKPIYPGELFF
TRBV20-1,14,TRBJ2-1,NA,CSARIPRPPNEQFF
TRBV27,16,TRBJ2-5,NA,CASSFLTSGRINEQYF
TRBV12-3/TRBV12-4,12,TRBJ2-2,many,CASGRGTGELFF
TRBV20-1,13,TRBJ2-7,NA,CSARSPDGYEQYF
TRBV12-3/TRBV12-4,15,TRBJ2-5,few,CASGRGTGNQETQYF
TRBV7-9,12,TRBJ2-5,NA,CVGSTGTETQYF
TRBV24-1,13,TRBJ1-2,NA,CATSEGLNYGYTF
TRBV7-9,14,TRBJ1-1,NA,CASSSKAGRTEAFF
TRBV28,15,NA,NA,CASTLSRGQTYEQYF
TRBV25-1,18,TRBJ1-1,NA,CASSEYSLDTKPNTEAFF
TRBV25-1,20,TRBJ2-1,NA,CASSAPGTSGLSGLYNEQFF
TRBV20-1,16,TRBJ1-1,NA,CSARRQESFMNTEAFF
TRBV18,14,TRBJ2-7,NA,CASSQGTLSYEQYF
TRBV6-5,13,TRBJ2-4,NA,CASSYPPENIQYF
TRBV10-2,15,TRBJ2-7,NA,CASSEPQGGTYEQYF
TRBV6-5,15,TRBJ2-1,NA,CASRLAGLGYNEQFF
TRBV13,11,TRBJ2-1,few,CASSADNEQFF
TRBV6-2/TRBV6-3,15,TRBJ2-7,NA,CASRTKREGSYEQYF
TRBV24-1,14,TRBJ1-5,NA,CATSDEGRNQPQHF
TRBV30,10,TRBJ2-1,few,CAWSHNEQFF
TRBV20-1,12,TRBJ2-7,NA,CSGLAGKNEQYF
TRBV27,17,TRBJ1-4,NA,CASSLGQGAQSNEKLFF
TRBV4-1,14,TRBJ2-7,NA,CASSPRQGTDEQYF
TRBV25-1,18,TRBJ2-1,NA,CASSATRPNRDRKNEQFF
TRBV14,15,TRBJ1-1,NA,CASSQVDSPNTEAFF
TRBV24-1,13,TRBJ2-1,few,CATSDFPASGQFF
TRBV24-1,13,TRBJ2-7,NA,CATGDSSTYEQYF
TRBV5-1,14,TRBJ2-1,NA,CASSPGSILNEQFF
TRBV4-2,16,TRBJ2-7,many,CASSPIIGTGGSEQYF
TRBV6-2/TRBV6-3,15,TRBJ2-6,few,CASSYSGAGANVLTF
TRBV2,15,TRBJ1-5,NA,CASSDLSLGNQPQHF
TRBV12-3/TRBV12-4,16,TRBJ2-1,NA,CASSFGGGTLDNEQFF
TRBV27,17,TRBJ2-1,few,CASSFGAILGTYNEQFF
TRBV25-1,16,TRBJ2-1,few,CASSEYYRDLGNEQFF